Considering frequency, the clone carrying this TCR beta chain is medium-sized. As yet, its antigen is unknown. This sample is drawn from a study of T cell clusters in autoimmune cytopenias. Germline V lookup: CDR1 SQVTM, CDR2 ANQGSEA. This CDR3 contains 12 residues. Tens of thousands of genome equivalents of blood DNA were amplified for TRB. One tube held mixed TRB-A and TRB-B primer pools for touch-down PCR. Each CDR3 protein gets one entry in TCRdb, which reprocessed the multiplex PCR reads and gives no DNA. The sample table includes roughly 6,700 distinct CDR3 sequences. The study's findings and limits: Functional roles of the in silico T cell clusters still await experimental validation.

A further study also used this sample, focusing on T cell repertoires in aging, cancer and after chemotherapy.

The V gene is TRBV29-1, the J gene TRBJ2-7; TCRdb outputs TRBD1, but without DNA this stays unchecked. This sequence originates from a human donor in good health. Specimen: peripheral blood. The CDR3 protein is CSATGGQGEQYF.